The source of this TCR beta chain is a study of beta chain bispecific antibodies for T cell cancers (dated by TCRdb to 2020 to 2023). About the full investigation: Healthy donor T cells were cocultured with T cell leukemia lines and bispecific antibodies, then TRBV sequencing of surviving cells measured the depletion of each TRBV family. Jurkat cells expressed surface TRBV12 (TRBV12-3), and HPB-ALL cells expressed surface TRBV5-5.

General conclusions and limits of the study: Except for the targeted genes and closely related genes, all other TRBV family members appeared to be unaffected by the TRBV-directed bispecific antibodies. Cross-reactivity of the anti-TRBV5-5 antibody with TRBV5-6 was attributed to high sequence similarity between the two genes. Relative to anti-CD19, the TRBV12-3 share of total TRBV signal was reduced by roughly 99% after anti-TRBV12 exposure, whereas a nonsignificant around 36% decrease was observed for TRBV12-4. Every sequenced sample contained a mix of leukemia cell line cells and normal T cells, and most targeted TRBV signal came from the leukemia cells rather than from the normal T cells.

This clonotype was detected many times. It has no known antigen specificity. No base-level quality is on record; no much larger clone is a single base apart. Unique molecular identifier barcodes were built into the libraries and used for clonotype quantification. Qiagen AllPrep DNA/RNA Micro kits were used to isolate total RNA, and an Agilent TapeStation was used to check RNA quality. TCR beta libraries were built by 5' RACE: cDNA synthesis followed by two PCR steps using TCR beta constant-region gene-specific primers. Sequencing of the TCR beta libraries was performed on an Illumina MiSeq platform. The paper's processing steps were these. MIGEC, MiXCR and VDJtools were used for read processing. The frequency of each clonotype was calculated as the fraction of all unique molecular identifiers in the sample that belonged to that clonotype. Any TRBV gene that IMGT lists as a pseudogene or open reading frame, and is therefore nonfunctional, such as TRBV1, TRBV12-1 and TRBV21, was left out. The public reads were quality trimmed at Q25 with fastp and then assembled into clones with MiXCR by TCRdb, keeping productive beta chains. CDR3 protein sequences are deduplicated, and each keeps its most common genes and DNA. Here the V and J calls rest on TCRdb's processing, not on the authors' analysis. This sample has 20,000 to 25,000 distinct CDR3 sequences in its table, and 2% to 2.5% of those were observed once. The top ten clones comprise approximately 5.4% of the sample.

The germline V end is reduced by 6 bases and the J end by 5 bases; junction bases left unmatched: 6. The cysteine opens and the phenylalanine closes a CDR3 of 14 amino acids. Kept here is only the CDR3 DNA, which spans 42 bases and is read in frame from base 1. From a lookup of the germline V gene, CDR1 and CDR2 are MNHEY and SVGEGT. Sample treatment or condition, as interpreted from the label and publication: alpha-V12: anti-TRBV12 scFv linked to anti-CD3 scFv. For two to three days, T cells were expanded from blood mononuclear cells using either the anti-CD3 antibody OKT3 or CD3/CD28 Dynabeads. The anti-TRBV12 bispecific sample was derived from a coculture of Jurkat leukemia cells with normal T cells and was compared against an anti-CD19 bispecific control coculture. Expanded T cells were maintained in RPMI 1640 supplemented with roughly 9.2% fetal bovine serum, recombinant human IL-2 (approximately 98 IU/ml) and IL-7 (approximately 4.7 ng/ml). Each coculture mixed about 50,000 target cells and about 50,000 normal T cells with bispecific antibody in approximately 93 ul and was incubated at 37 degrees C for around 16 hours. Each bispecific antibody was composed of two single-chain variable fragments, which were expressed in a single-chain diabody format with a His tag. The effector T cells were obtained from healthy human donors, with peripheral blood mononuclear cells isolated from leukapheresis samples by Ficoll density gradient centrifugation.

The clonotype comes from a human donor in good health. Some clones in this sample may be carry-over from other donors' samples. The V and J genes are TRBV6-2 or TRBV6-3 and TRBJ2-5; 10 central bases correspond to TRBD2. This specimen consisted of healthy donor T cells cultured with leukemia cells, obtained from a culture containing a bispecific antibody targeting TCR Vbeta12. The CDR3 here reads CASSQRGGWETQYF. The sequenced DNA is TGTGCCAGCAGCCAGCGGGGGGGCTGGGAGACCCAGTACTTC.